This T cell receptor beta chain was sequenced in a study of T-cell reconstitution after alpha-beta-depleted transplantation in children. Study-level findings and limits: Hyperexpanded clones declined; after one year, newly produced T cells mostly supplied diversity. The study traced high day-60 TCRbeta diversity in some patients to surviving recipient T cells and thymic progenitors. Several hundred expanded graft clones reportedly were the source of alpha-beta T cells about two months after transplant.

The table lists this clonotype with a few counts. Its antigen is not known. Unique molecular identifiers were incorporated into the prepared TCRbeta library. In TCRdb, the PCR reads were re-called with MiXCR into one record per CDR3 protein. The sample consists of almost 250,000 distinct CDR3 sequences, roughly 24% of them appearing once. The CDR3 contains 14 residues. V was clipped by 7 bases and J by 4 bases; unmatched bases: 8. CDR1 is SGHNT, CDR2 YYREEE, per germline (reference sequence). Source: PBMCs, taken before TCRalphabeta/CD19-depleted stem cell transplant. The V call is TRBV5-4, the J call TRBJ2-1; 7 bases map to TRBD1. The TCR comes from a girl aged 2 to 10 with Fanconi anemia, due to receive a stem cell transplant. The CDR3, as DNA: TGTGCCAGCTTACCTCGGGACAGATACAATGAGCAGTTCTTC. This encodes CASLPRDRYNEQFF.